The next 3 T cell receptor beta chains were all read from a single sample in a study of identical twins (dated by TCRdb to the mid-2010s). The library came from 5' RACE. Sequencing instrument: Illumina HiSeq 2000. TCRdb reprocessing: public reads trimmed at Q25 with fastp, clones called with MiXCR, in-frame beta chains kept. Rows are combined by CDR3 protein, so each entry shows the most common genes and DNA. Here the sample has 420,000 or so distinct CDR3 sequences; 18% occur a single time. The ten largest clones take up 12% of the sample. Sequences were obtained from naive T cells sorted from blood. Read against the paper, the sample's cell subset or site label means: cells isolated with a human naive T-cell isolation kit. The receptors originated from a man in his forties or fifties in good health.

The gene calls are TRBV7-9 and TRBJ1-1; unclear D gene. The CDR3 loop spans 16 amino acids. From germline, CDR1 is SEHNR and CDR2 FQNEAQ (reference sequence). Trimming removed 5 bases at V and 0 bases at J, with 16 bases between. CDR3 DNA sequence: TGTGCCAGCAGCCCCGACTCGAATTCCCTGAACACTGAAGCTTTCTTT. Protein: CASSPDSNSLNTEAFF.

This clonotype was picked up many times. CDR3 DNA: TGCAGTGCTAGAGATCCGGGGAGCTCCTACAATGAGCAGTTCTTC. Protein sequence: CSARDPGSSYNEQFF. The chain carries TRBV20-1 and TRBJ2-1; a weak D match, TRBD2 (5 bases). From germline, CDR1 is DFQATT and CDR2 SNEGSKA (reference sequence). Trimming left V 0 bases short and J 0 bases short, with 9 bases between. This CDR3 has 15 residues.

The V call is TRBV4-1, the J call TRBJ2-2; D is unresolved. The CDR3 length is 16 residues. Germline CDR1 and CDR2: MGHRA and YSYEKL. Trimming shortened V by 1 base and J by 3 bases, and 12 bases separated the two germline ends. The CDR3 DNA reads TGCGCCAGCAGCCAAGGGGTTTTTTCGGACACCGGGGAGCTGTTTTTT. This sequence encodes CASSQGVFSDTGELFF.